The following is a TCR beta chain sequence with its context. The clone's antigen remains unknown. No quality values exist for individual bases; no much larger clone is one base distant. The entry originates in a study of T cell responses to AZD1222 COVID-19 vaccine (dated by TCRdb to the early 2020s). Looking at the study overall: AZD1222 recipients given second doses at about 4 weeks or at about 12 weeks were pooled, since spike-specific TCR depth and breadth were not found to differ between the two schedules. A total of more than 230 trial participants underwent TCR sequencing, of whom about 210 had received two doses of AZD1222 and roughly 26 had received two doses of the MenACWY control vaccine. Enrollment into the trials was organized by age into subgroups of 18-55, 56-69 and 70-plus years, and those subgroups contained roughly 150, 30 and 60 TCR-sequenced participants, respectively. Findings and caveats that apply to the study as a whole: In the small 56-69-year group, the increase in depth fell short of significance, most likely because of low power. Because no day 14 peak-response samples were available, the repertoires could be characterized only after the peak T cell response. Conclusions about previously exposed vaccinees are limited, since just 6 or 7 AZD1222 recipients were seropositive for SARS-CoV-2 at baseline. Participants were mostly white British, with more females than males. The authors suggested clonal diversity may have been underestimated. The vaccine-associated CD4 TCRs covered the entire spike protein, and the dominant responses fell in regions 160-218 and 743-854. Epitopes outside the regions mutated in the B.1.351 and B.1.1.7 variants were reportedly recognized by nearly half of the unique spike-specific TCRs. A significant rise in spike-specific TCR breadth and depth was observed after two AZD1222 doses relative to day 0 and relative to MenACWY recipients.

The CDR3 regions of human TCRbeta chains were subjected to immunosequencing. In the authors' own workflow: TCRs in the repertoires were compared against a reference library of SARS-CoV-2-specific TCRs that had been generated with the MIRA antigen-specificity platform. Breadth was defined as the fraction of unique TCRs that were SARS-CoV-2-associated. Depth was defined as the fraction of total T cells that were SARS-CoV-2-associated. Using the MIRA data, every spike-specific TCR was mapped to the spike region that the TCR reacted to and assigned to either a CD4 or a CD8 class. Log10-transformed breadth and depth values were compared by one-way ANOVA with Sidak's multiple comparisons tests. TCRdb provides this immuneACCESS table in a form limited to in-frame rearrangements. Some clones are lacking; in checked studies, under half of them reflect an unresolved V gene, and why the rest are absent is not known. Clone size and the V and J calls come from that table; the DNA yielded D and trimming. In all, the sample holds some 110,000 clones, and 89% of those were seen once. The ten largest account for 18% of the sample.

V and J are truncated by 0 bases and 8 bases respectively, leaving an intervening sequence of 13 bases. From a lookup of the germline V gene (reference sequence), CDR1 and CDR2 are GTSNPN and SVGIG. The CDR3 runs 14 residues from the cysteine to the phenylalanine. The retained sequence is limited to the CDR3, 42 bases, with the frame set at the first base. According to the study, the label for this sample's time point signals: baseline before first vaccination. The vaccinee samples were drawn from two UK trials, COV001 and COV002, one of which was a single-blind randomized controlled phase 2/3 trial testing AZD1222 (ChAdOx1 nCoV-19) in healthy adults. For TCRbeta chain sequencing, PBMC samples from trial participants were taken at day 0 and at day 28 after the second dose.

This receptor chain uses TRBV30 and TRBJ1-4; the D gene identity is not certain. The receptor's source is an adult in good health. The sequencing used peripheral blood, collected on day 0 of AZD1222 vaccination. The CDR3 has the sequence CAWSVNPGVEKLFF. The DNA sequence follows: TGTGCCTGGAGTGTAAACCCTGGGGTGGAAAAACTGTTTTTT.